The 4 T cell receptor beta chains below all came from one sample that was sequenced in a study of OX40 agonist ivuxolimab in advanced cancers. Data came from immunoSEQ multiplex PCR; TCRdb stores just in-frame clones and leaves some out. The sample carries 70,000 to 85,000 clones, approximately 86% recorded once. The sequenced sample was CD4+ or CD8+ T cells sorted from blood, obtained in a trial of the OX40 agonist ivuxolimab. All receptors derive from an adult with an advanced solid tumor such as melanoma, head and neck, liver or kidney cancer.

The CDR3 loop reads CASRGTSGRGSYEQYF. The DNA for the CDR3 is TGTGCCAGCAGGGGCACTAGCGGGAGGGGCTCCTACGAGCAGTACTTC. The J gene is TRBJ2-7, the V gene TRBV2, with 13 bases identical to TRBD2. Germline lookup yields CDR1 SNHLY and CDR2 FYNNEI. V lost 6 bases, J lost 0 bases, and 5 bases stayed unmatched. This CDR3 comprises 16 residues.

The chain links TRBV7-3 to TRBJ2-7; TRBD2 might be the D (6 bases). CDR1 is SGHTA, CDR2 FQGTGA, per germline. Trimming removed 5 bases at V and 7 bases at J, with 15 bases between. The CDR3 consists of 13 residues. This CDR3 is CASSPVGGREQYF. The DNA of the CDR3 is TGTGCCAGCAGCCCGGTCGGAGGGAGAGAGCAGTACTTC.

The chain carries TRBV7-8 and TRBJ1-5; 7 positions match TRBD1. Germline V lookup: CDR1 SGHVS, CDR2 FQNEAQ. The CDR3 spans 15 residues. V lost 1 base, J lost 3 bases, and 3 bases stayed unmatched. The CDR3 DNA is TGTGCCAGCAGCTTAGAGGGACAGCCCAATCAGCCCCAGCATTTT. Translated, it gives CASSLEGQPNQPQHF. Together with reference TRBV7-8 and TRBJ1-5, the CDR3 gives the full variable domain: GAGVSQSPRYKVAKRGQDVALRCDPISGHVSLFWYQQALGQGPEFLTYFQNEAQLDKSGLPSDRFFAERPEGSVSTLKIQRTQQEDSAVYLCASSLEGQPNQPQHFGDGTRLSIL.

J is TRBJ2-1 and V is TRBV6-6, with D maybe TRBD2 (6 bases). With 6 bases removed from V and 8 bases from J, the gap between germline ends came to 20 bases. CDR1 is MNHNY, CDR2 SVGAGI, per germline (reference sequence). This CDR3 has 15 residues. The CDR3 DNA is TGTGCCAGCAGAGGGACGGGCCCGGGCGGGGATGAGCAGTTCTTC. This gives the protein CASRGTGPGGDEQFF.